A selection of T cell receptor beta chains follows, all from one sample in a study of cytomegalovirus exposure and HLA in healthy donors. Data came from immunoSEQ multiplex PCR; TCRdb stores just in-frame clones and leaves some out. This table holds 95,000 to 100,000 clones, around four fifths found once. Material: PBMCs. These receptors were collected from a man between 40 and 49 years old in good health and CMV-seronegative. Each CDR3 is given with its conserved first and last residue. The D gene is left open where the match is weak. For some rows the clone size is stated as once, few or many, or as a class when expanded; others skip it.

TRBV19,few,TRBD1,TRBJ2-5,CASSQQGRETQYF,TGTGCCAGTAGTCAACAGGGGCGGGAGACCCAGTACTTC
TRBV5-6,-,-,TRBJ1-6,CASSLTQASPLHF,TGTGCCAGCAGCTTAACGCAGGCCTCACCCCTCCACTTT
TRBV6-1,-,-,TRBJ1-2,CASREAGGNYGYTF,TGTGCCAGCAGGGAGGCGGGGGGAAACTATGGCTACACCTTC
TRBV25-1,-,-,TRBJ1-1,CASRTSARTNTEAFF,TGTGCCAGCAGAACAAGCGCCAGAACTAACACTGAAGCTTTCTTT
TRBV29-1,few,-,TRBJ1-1,CSVEVAVKPNTEAFF,TGCAGCGTTGAGGTGGCCGTCAAACCGAACACTGAAGCTTTCTTT
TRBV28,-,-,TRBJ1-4,CASSLSGVSEKLFF,TGTGCCAGCAGTTTGTCAGGGGTCTCTGAAAAACTGTTTTTT
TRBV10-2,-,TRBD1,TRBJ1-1,CASSEPGTGPAFF,TGCGCCAGCAGTGAGCCCGGGACAGGGCCGGCTTTCTTT
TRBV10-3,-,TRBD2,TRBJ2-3,CAIRSAGGITDTQYF,TGTGCCATCAGGTCTGCGGGGGGGATCACAGATACGCAGTATTTT
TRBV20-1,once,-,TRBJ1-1,CSAARNTEAFF,TGCAGTGCTGCTAGGAACACTGAAGCTTTCTTT
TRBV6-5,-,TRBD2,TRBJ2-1,CASRSGLAGENEQFF,TGTGCCAGCAGGTCTGGACTAGCGGGGGAGAATGAGCAGTTCTTC
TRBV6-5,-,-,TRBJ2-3,CASSSTDGRGADTQYF,TGTGCCAGCAGTTCCACGGACGGACGCGGGGCAGATACGCAGTATTTT
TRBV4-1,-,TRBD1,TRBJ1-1,CASSQDVTGVRTEAFF,TGCGCCAGCAGCCAAGACGTGACAGGGGTCCGGACTGAAGCTTTCTTT
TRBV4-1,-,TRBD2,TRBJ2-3,CASSRTSGGLPSTDTQYF,TGCGCCAGCAGCCGCACTAGCGGGGGGCTTCCCTCCACAGATACGCAGTATTTT
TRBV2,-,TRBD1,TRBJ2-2,CASTDRGSTGELFF,TGTGCCAGCACGGACAGGGGGAGCACCGGGGAGCTGTTTTTT
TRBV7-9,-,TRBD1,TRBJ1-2,CSSSPGQGGYTF,TGTTCCAGCAGCCCCGGACAGGGTGGCTACACCTTC
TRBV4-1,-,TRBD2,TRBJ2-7,CASSRSGGDYEQYF,TGCGCCAGCAGCCGAAGCGGGGGCGACTACGAGCAGTACTTC
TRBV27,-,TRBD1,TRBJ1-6,CASSFRDSNSPLHF,TGTGCCAGCAGTTTCCGGGACAGTAATTCACCCCTCCACTTT
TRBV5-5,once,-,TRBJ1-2,CASSVVATPRSHYGYTF,TGTGCCAGCAGCGTAGTAGCGACCCCTCGGTCCCACTATGGCTACACCTTC
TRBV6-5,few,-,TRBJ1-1,CASSYGRGTEAFF,TGTGCCAGCAGTTACGGCAGGGGAACTGAAGCTTTCTTT
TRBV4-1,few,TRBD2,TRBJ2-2,CASRLTGGPIGELFF,TGCGCCAGCAGACTCACGGGGGGGCCCATCGGGGAGCTGTTTTTT
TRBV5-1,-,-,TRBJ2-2,CASRGDSTNTGELFF,TGCGCCAGCAGGGGGGACTCTACGAACACCGGGGAGCTGTTTTTT
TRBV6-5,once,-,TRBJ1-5,CASSYTGSNQPQHF,TGTGCCAGCAGTTACACAGGTAGCAATCAGCCCCAGCATTTT
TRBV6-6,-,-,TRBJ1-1,CATGPSAYSEPEAFF,TGTGCCACAGGGCCCTCTGCGTATTCAGAACCTGAAGCTTTCTTT
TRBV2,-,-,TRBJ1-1,CASSRQGRGRTEAFF,TGTGCCAGCAGTAGGCAGGGTCGGGGGAGGACTGAAGCTTTCTTT
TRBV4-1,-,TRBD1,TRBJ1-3,CASSRDREALNTIYF,TGCGCCAGCAGCCGGGACAGGGAAGCTCTGAACACCATATATTTT
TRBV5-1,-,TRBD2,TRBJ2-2,CASRSSGTNTGELFF,TGCGCCAGCAGATCTAGCGGAACGAACACCGGGGAGCTGTTTTTT
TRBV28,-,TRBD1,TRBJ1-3,CASSSGTGGNTIYF,TGTGCCAGCAGTTCCGGGACAGGTGGAAACACCATATATTTT